The 15 T cell receptor beta chains below come from one sample, sequenced in a study of shared clonotypes between healthy human individuals. Here immunoSEQ multiplex PCR was the method, and the copy in TCRdb shows in-frame clones only, minus some. The repertoire holds hundreds of thousands of clones, with approximately 79% as singletons. Sequencing was performed on memory CD4+ T cells sorted from blood. Sample subset: CD45RA-negative fraction. The receptors stem from a woman between 25 and 40 years old in good health.

J is TRBJ2-1 and V is TRBV5-5; TRBD2 is a possible D gene (7 bases). This CDR3 has 16 amino acids. V lost 3 bases and J lost 4, with 17 bases in between. Per the germline V gene, CDR1 is SGHKS and CDR2 is YYEKEE (reference sequence). The chain's CDR3 is CASSWAKGGGYNEQFF. Here the CDR3 DNA reads TGTGCCAGCAGCTGGGCAAAGGGAGGGGGATACAATGAGCAGTTCTTC.

The chain has TRBV28 and TRBJ1-2; D is perhaps TRBD1 (5 bases). The V end lost 4 bases, the J end lost 7 bases, and 16 bases lay between the germline ends. The CDR3 contains 14 residues. Germline CDR1 MDHEN, CDR2 SYDVKM. Written as DNA, the CDR3 is TGTGCCAGCAGTTCGACTTCGCTTAGGGGTGGCTACACCTTC. Protein product: CASSSTSLRGGYTF.

The chain has TRBV5-1 and TRBJ2-5, with D perhaps TRBD2 (6 bases). The CDR3 is 13 residues long. Germline CDR1 is SGHRS and CDR2 is YFSETQ. V lost 1 base and J 4 bases, leaving 8 bases between the germline ends. CDR3: CASSLLGGETQYF. The CDR3 region has the DNA TGCGCCAGCAGCTTGTTGGGGGGAGAGACCCAGTACTTC.

The chain employs TRBV5-1 and TRBJ1-1; TRBD1 aligns across 12 bases. Germline trimming cut 0 bases from V and 4 bases from J; bases unmatched to any gene: 7. CDR1 SGHRS and CDR2 YFSETQ come from the germline V gene. The CDR3 covers 17 residues. The DNA of the CDR3 is TGCGCCAGCAGCTTGGTCTCGGGACAGGGGGCGTCCACTGAAGCTTTCTTT. Translated, it gives CASSLVSGQGASTEAFF.

This rearrangement joins TRBV6-5 to TRBJ1-2, with a weak D call TRBD1 (5 bases). The CDR3 runs 14 residues. The V and J ends lost 6 bases and 7 bases respectively, with 18 bases between them. In germline, CDR1 is MNHEY, CDR2 SVGAGI. The CDR3 DNA follows: TGTGCCAGCAGCCGGGAGGAGGGGTGGGGTGGCTACACCTTC. Protein: CASSREEGWGGYTF.

This chain joins TRBV4-1 and TRBJ2-6; D possibly corresponds to TRBD1 (6 bases). CDR1 and CDR2 from the germline V gene are MGHRA and YSYEKL. V gave up 5 bases and J gave up 4 bases, with 12 bases separating them. The CDR3 runs 15 residues. CDR3 region: CASSKPGTGANVLTF. CDR3 DNA sequence: TGCGCCAGCAGCAAACCAGGGACAGGGGCCAACGTCCTGACTTTC.

The rearrangement links TRBV5-7 to TRBJ1-1; D is ambiguous. TRBV5-7 is an ORF; its function is uncertain. V lost 2 bases and J lost 7, with 0 bases in between. The CDR3 is 9 amino acids. CDR3 sequence (DNA): TGTGCCAGCAGCTTTGAAGCTTTCTTT. Translation: CASSFEAFF.

This chain uses TRBV28 with TRBJ2-1; 15 nucleotides match TRBD2. CDR1 and CDR2 (germline): MDHEN, SYDVKM. The CDR3 loop spans 14 amino acids. V lost 7 bases to trimming and J lost 12 bases; unmatched junction nucleotides: 7. Here the CDR3 DNA reads TGTGCCAGCAATACGGGGGGACTAGCGGGAGGGCAGTTCTTC. Its translation is CASNTGGLAGGQFF.

V gene TRBV11-2 combines with J gene TRBJ2-3, with D possibly matching TRBD2 (6 bases). The CDR3 length is 15 residues. Germline CDR1 SGHAT, CDR2 FQNNGV. V was clipped by 3 bases and J by 2 bases, with 12 bases between them. Here the CDR3 DNA reads TGTGCCAGCAGCTTTGTTAGCGGAGCCACAGATACGCAGTATTTT. This codes for CASSFVSGATDTQYF. The complete variable domain, with remaining parts taken from reference TRBV11-2 and TRBJ2-3, reads EAGVAQSPRYKIIEKRQSVAFWCNPISGHATLYWYQQILGQGPKLLIQFQNNGVVDDSQLPKDRFSAERLKGVDSTLKIQPAKLEDSAVYLCASSFVSGATDTQYFGPGTRLTVL.

Points on this clone: It may be a read error: a sequence one base away is much more abundant. The sample holds other DNA sequences that translate to the same CDR3. The CDR3 reads CASSAGTENTGELFF. The CDR3 nucleotides are TGCGCCAGCAGCGCCGGGACAGAGAACACCGGGGAGCTGTTTTTT. The chain links TRBV5-1 to TRBJ2-2; 7 bases align to TRBD1. The germline CDR1 and CDR2 sequences are SGHRS and YFSETQ. V lost 4 bases to trimming and J lost 1 base; unmatched junction nucleotides: 4. The length of the CDR3 is 15 residues.

This clone has a handful of counts. The V gene is TRBV27, the J gene TRBJ2-7, with TRBD2 matching 9 bases. CDR3 size: 14 residues. The V gene's germline CDR1 is MNHEY and CDR2 SMNVEV (reference sequence). J gave up 1 base and V 10 bases, and 8 bases lay outside the gene matches. The CDR3 region is CATASLAGSYEQYF. The DNA for the CDR3 is TGTGCCACCGCCTCACTAGCGGGTTCCTACGAGCAGTACTTC.

By frequency in the sample, this clone is medium-sized (0.01 to 0.1%). This chain connects TRBV19 to TRBJ1-4; the D gene is possibly TRBD1 (6 bases). Germline V lookup: CDR1 LNHDA, CDR2 SQIVND (reference sequence). V was clipped by 5 bases and J by 0 bases, with 13 bases between them. The CDR3 is made up of 16 amino acids. CDR3 protein: CASSAEGGTTNEKLFF. The CDR3 coding sequence is TGTGCCAGTAGTGCAGAGGGGGGAACAACTAATGAAAAACTGTTTTTT.

The V and J genes are TRBV5-6 and TRBJ2-7; D is undetermined. In germline, CDR1 is SGHDT, CDR2 YYEEEE. Trimming took 2 bases from V and 3 from J, leaving 12 bases between them. CDR3 size: 14 residues. The CDR3 sequence is CASSFLGRVYEQYF. The CDR3 DNA sequence: TGTGCCAGCAGCTTTCTCGGCAGAGTCTACGAGCAGTACTTC.

Regarding this clone: This specimen includes other DNA sequences encoding the same CDR3. The chain recombines TRBV5-1 with TRBJ1-1; D is perhaps TRBD1 (6 bases). The CDR3 loop spans 16 amino acids. Trimming removed 0 bases at V and 1 base at J, with 13 bases between. CDR1 and CDR2 (germline): SGHRS, YFSETQ. The CDR3 region is CASSLATGQGNTEAFF. CDR3 DNA sequence: TGCGCCAGCAGCTTGGCGACAGGCCAGGGGAACACTGAAGCTTTCTTT.

The rearrangement links TRBV10-3 to TRBJ1-5, with 10 bases identical to TRBD1. V shed 6 bases and J 5 bases; nucleotides not matched to a gene: 4. The CDR3 extends over 14 amino acids. Per germline, CDR1 ENHRY and CDR2 SYGVKD. CDR3 coding DNA: TGTGCCATCAGGGGGGACAGGGGCGATCAGCCCCAGCATTTT. As protein: CAIRGDRGDQPQHF.